Below, one T cell receptor beta chain is given with its context. As yet, its antigen is unknown. The repertoire was sequenced with immunoSEQ multiplex PCR; TCRdb's copy has only in-frame clones and lacks some. The table lists 180,000 or so clones, over 85% of them singletons. J was trimmed by 4 bases and V by 2 bases; bases with no gene match: 2. This CDR3 comprises 14 residues. Germline assignment: CDR1 MGHRA and CDR2 YSYEKL. The data were taken from a study of T cell responses to AZD1222 COVID-19 vaccine. Points from the study as a whole: There were vaccine-associated CD4 TCRs across spike, dominant at 160-218 and 743-854.

The clonotype originates from an adult who received the AZD1222 COVID-19 vaccine. The gene calls are TRBV4-1 and TRBJ1-2, with 9 bases matching TRBD1. This material consisted of peripheral blood, taken 28 days after the second AZD1222 dose. The CDR3 loop is CASSQTGGVYGYTF. The CDR3 nucleotides read TGCGCCAGCAGCCAAACAGGGGGCGTCTATGGCTACACCTTC.